These 2 T cell receptor beta chains originate from one sample sequenced in a study of metastatic and nonmetastatic thyroid tumors. Each patient went into thyroid surgery without having received any treatment. TCRdb used MiXCR to call clones anew from the PCR reads. The repertoire holds approximately 21,000 clones, with about a quarter as singletons. Source material: blood. The receptor set was obtained from a female donor with papillary thyroid cancer or a benign thyroid nodule (not recorded which). Some clones in this sample may be carry-over from other donors' samples.

The chain employs TRBV30 and TRBJ1-1; tentatively, D is TRBD1 (6 bases). The CDR3 has 15 amino acids. Trimming cost V 4 bases and J 2 bases, with 17 bases left between them. CDR1 is GTSNPN, CDR2 SVGIG, per germline (reference sequence). CDR3 sequence: CAWNTKPDSNTEAFF. CDR3 nucleotide sequence: TGTGCCTGGAATACCAAGCCGGACAGTAACACTGAAGCTTTCTTT.

This clone was counted a few times. V usage is TRBV15 and J usage is TRBJ1-4; the D is unclear. CDR1 is LNHNV and CDR2 is YYDKDF in the germline V gene (reference sequence). The CDR3 has 15 residues. The germline V and J ends were trimmed by 1 base and 6 bases, with 12 bases remaining between them. The CDR3 loop is CATSRVIRDDEKLFF. As DNA, the CDR3 is TGTGCCACCAGCAGAGTAATCCGCGATGATGAAAAACTGTTTTTT.